What follows describes a single T cell receptor beta chain. Germline lookup yields CDR1 SGHDN and CDR2 FVKESK. V lost 1 base to trimming and J lost 4 bases, with 10 bases between them. The CDR3 is 14 amino acids. The record originates from a study of blood T cell repertoires in COVID-19. The wider study: Samples of COVID-19 (acute and convalescent) were obtained from the United States, Italy and Spain. T cells, B-cell-depleted T cells, or PBMCs provided the cDNA or gDNA that served as material.

Original data processing: It was from reference gene primer amplification that nucleated cell counts were estimated. Method: immunoSEQ multiplex PCR; TCRdb's copy keeps in-frame clones and lacks some. D and trimming come from the DNA, and the V and J calls and clone size come from that table. The table shows 95,000 to 120,000 clones, with 85% occurring only once. The source of this sequence is a human donor in a cohort sampled during active COVID-19. The sequencing input was peripheral blood. The chain is built from TRBV14 and TRBJ1-1, with D possibly matching TRBD1 (6 bases). CDR3 protein: CASSQGGGFTEAFF. The CDR3 nucleotides read TGTGCCAGCAGCCAAGGGGGGGGCTTCACTGAAGCTTTCTTT.